This T cell receptor (beta chain) was found in a study of regulatory T cells in long-lasting Graves disease. TCR beta libraries were built with iRepertoire HTBI primers and Arm-PCR of CDR3 regions. TCRdb reanalysed the multiplex PCR reads using MiXCR and keeps one entry per CDR3 protein. Of more than 300,000 distinct CDR3 sequences in the sample, 15% to 20% were seen once. Time point of the sample: newly diagnosed GD, antithyroid drugs for less than 3 months. Scientists built the TCR library using RNA that was extracted from PBMCs. These same records also appear under a second study, on T cells in Graves' hyperthyroidism and ophthalmopathy.

The sequenced sample was peripheral blood mononuclear cells (PBMCs), obtained at new diagnosis, from a patient treated with antithyroid drugs. The TCR sequence derives from a woman between 18 and 30 years old with Graves disease.

This chain's CDR3 is CASSPRTGGYEQFF. The CDR3, as DNA: TGTGCCAGCAGCCCCAGGACGGGGGGCTACGAGCAGTTCTTC. The chain carries TRBV3-1 and TRBJ2-1, with D possibly TRBD2 on 7 matching bases. The length of the CDR3 is 14 residues. CDR1 and CDR2 from the germline V gene are LGHDT and YNNKEL (reference sequence). V was pared by 4 bases and J by 10 bases, with 17 bases between.